This is a list of T cell receptor beta chains from one sample in a study of tumor-infiltrating lymphocytes in localized non-small cell lung cancer. Sequenced by immunoSEQ multiplex PCR; TCRdb stores in-frame clones only, minus some. The repertoire holds some 17,000 clones, with around 84% as singletons. Sequenced material: uninvolved lung tissue not adjacent to the tumor. These receptors were taken from a human donor with non-small cell lung cancer. CDR3s include the opening cysteine and the closing phenylalanine or tryptophan. The order of the fields is D gene, clone size, V gene, J gene, CDR3 DNA, CDR3 protein. A D gene is named only where the DNA matches it firmly. Some rows have no size entry. The others give once, few or many, or a class for an expanded clone.

d_gene: NA; abundance: NA; v_gene: TRBV5-1; j_gene: TRBJ1-1; CDR3nt: TGCGCCAGCAGCTTAGACGCGGGGGGGACTGAAGCTTTCTTT; CDR3aa: CASSLDAGGTEAFF
d_gene: NA; abundance: NA; v_gene: TRBV28; j_gene: TRBJ1-2; CDR3nt: TGTGCCACTCGTCGAGGGGTCTCGAATTACTATGGCTACACCTTC; CDR3aa: CATRRGVSNYYGYTF
d_gene: TRBD2; abundance: NA; v_gene: TRBV2; j_gene: TRBJ2-7; CDR3nt: TGTGCCAGCATATGGGGACTAGCGGGAGGAATTTCCTACGAGCAGTACTTC; CDR3aa: CASIWGLAGGISYEQYF
d_gene: NA; abundance: NA; v_gene: TRBV29-1; j_gene: TRBJ1-1; CDR3nt: TGCAGCGTGGGACAAGGTCTGAACACTGAAGCTTTCTTT; CDR3aa: CSVGQGLNTEAFF
d_gene: NA; abundance: NA; v_gene: TRBV9; j_gene: TRBJ1-1; CDR3nt: TGTGCCAGCAGCGTAGCTACAGAAGACACTGAAGCTTTCTTT; CDR3aa: CASSVATEDTEAFF
d_gene: NA; abundance: NA; v_gene: TRBV15; j_gene: TRBJ2-3; CDR3nt: TGTGCCACCAGCAGGTGGGAGGGAGAGGGGGGTACGCAGTATTTT; CDR3aa: CATSRWEGEGGTQYF
d_gene: NA; abundance: NA; v_gene: TRBV19; j_gene: TRBJ2-4; CDR3nt: TGTGCTGCTCTCCAGGACTCGGCGGGTTGGGACATTCAGTACTTC; CDR3aa: CAALQDSAGWDIQYF
d_gene: TRBD1; abundance: few; v_gene: TRBV19; j_gene: TRBJ1-3; CDR3nt: TGTGCCAGTACCTCGGACAGGGCCCTCGGAAACACCATATATTTT; CDR3aa: CASTSDRALGNTIYF
d_gene: TRBD1; abundance: NA; v_gene: TRBV5-6; j_gene: TRBJ1-5; CDR3nt: TGTGCCAGCAGCTACGGGACAGGGGTGAATCAGCCCCAGCATTTT; CDR3aa: CASSYGTGVNQPQHF
d_gene: NA; abundance: NA; v_gene: TRBV6-1; j_gene: TRBJ1-5; CDR3nt: TGTGCCACTTCGAGGGGGGATTATAGCAATCAGCCCCAGCATTTT; CDR3aa: CATSRGDYSNQPQHF
d_gene: TRBD2; abundance: NA; v_gene: TRBV6-6; j_gene: TRBJ2-1; CDR3nt: TGTGCCAGCTCCTTAGCGGGACTAGGGAATGAGCAGTTCTTC; CDR3aa: CASSLAGLGNEQFF
d_gene: NA; abundance: NA; v_gene: TRBV9; j_gene: TRBJ2-2; CDR3nt: TGTGCCAGCAGCGCCGGACCCCTACAGGAGCTGTTTTTT; CDR3aa: CASSAGPLQELFF
d_gene: TRBD1; abundance: NA; v_gene: TRBV25-1; j_gene: TRBJ2-1; CDR3nt: TGTGCCAGCAGTTCGGGACAGGGTGAGCAGTTCTTC; CDR3aa: CASSSGQGEQFF
d_gene: NA; abundance: NA; v_gene: TRBV27; j_gene: TRBJ1-1; CDR3nt: TGTGCCAGCAGTTTAGGGACGGAGAACACTGAAGCTTTCTTT; CDR3aa: CASSLGTENTEAFF
d_gene: NA; abundance: NA; v_gene: TRBV7-9; j_gene: TRBJ1-2; CDR3nt: TGTGCCAGCAGCTTAGCAGGCAGAGCCATCTATGGCTACACCTTC; CDR3aa: CASSLAGRAIYGYTF
d_gene: NA; abundance: NA; v_gene: TRBV6-4; j_gene: TRBJ1-1; CDR3nt: TGTGCCAGCAGTGTCGAGGCAGGGGACACTGAAGCTTTCTTT; CDR3aa: CASSVEAGDTEAFF
d_gene: TRBD2; abundance: NA; v_gene: TRBV2; j_gene: TRBJ2-2; CDR3nt: TGTGCCAGCAGTGTAGGCGGGAGGTTTACGGGGACCGGGGAGCTGTTTTTT; CDR3aa: CASSVGGRFTGTGELFF
d_gene: TRBD2; abundance: NA; v_gene: TRBV7-9; j_gene: TRBJ2-7; CDR3nt: TGTGCCAGCAGTAATAGCGGGTCGGGGGAGCAGTACTTC; CDR3aa: CASSNSGSGEQYF
d_gene: NA; abundance: NA; v_gene: TRBV13; j_gene: TRBJ2-4; CDR3nt: TGTGCCAGCAGCTTAAACCTAAACATTCAGTACTTC; CDR3aa: CASSLNLNIQYF
d_gene: NA; abundance: NA; v_gene: TRBV7-3; j_gene: TRBJ2-1; CDR3nt: TGTGCCAGCAGACTTACAGGGAACTCCTACAATGAGCAGTTCTTC; CDR3aa: CASRLTGNSYNEQFF
d_gene: TRBD1; abundance: NA; v_gene: TRBV5-1; j_gene: TRBJ2-1; CDR3nt: TGCGCCAGCAGCGTCACCGGGACAGGGGGGATGAGGCAGTTCTTC; CDR3aa: CASSVTGTGGMRQFF
d_gene: TRBD1; abundance: NA; v_gene: TRBV6-5; j_gene: TRBJ1-2; CDR3nt: TGTGCCAGCAGTCAGGACAGGGACCTCTATGGCTACACCTTC; CDR3aa: CASSQDRDLYGYTF
d_gene: NA; abundance: few; v_gene: TRBV18; j_gene: TRBJ1-1; CDR3nt: TGTGCCAGCTCACCAAACATGAACACTGAAGCTTTCTTT; CDR3aa: CASSPNMNTEAFF
d_gene: NA; abundance: NA; v_gene: TRBV10-1; j_gene: TRBJ2-1; CDR3nt: TGCGCCAGCAGCTCGGTATGGGGGAGCTCCTACAATGAGCAGTTCTTC; CDR3aa: CASSSVWGSSYNEQFF
d_gene: TRBD1; abundance: NA; v_gene: TRBV20-1; j_gene: TRBJ1-2; CDR3nt: TGCAGTGCTAACAGGGGAGAAGGCTACACCTTC; CDR3aa: CSANRGEGYTF
d_gene: TRBD2; abundance: NA; v_gene: TRBV27; j_gene: TRBJ2-1; CDR3nt: TGTGCCAGCAGGCAGACTAGCGCTAGCTCCTACAATGAGCGGTTCTTC; CDR3aa: CASRQTSASSYNERFF
d_gene: NA; abundance: NA; v_gene: TRBV18; j_gene: TRBJ1-1; CDR3nt: TGTGCCAGCTCACCGGCCCCGAACACTGAAGCTTTCTTT; CDR3aa: CASSPAPNTEAFF
d_gene: NA; abundance: NA; v_gene: TRBV6-1; j_gene: TRBJ2-7; CDR3nt: TGTGCCAGCAGTGAAGGGGTGTGGTCCTACGAGCAGTACTTC; CDR3aa: CASSEGVWSYEQYF
d_gene: TRBD1; abundance: NA; v_gene: TRBV11-2; j_gene: TRBJ1-2; CDR3nt: TGTGCCAGCAGAGGGACAGGTCTAGGCTACACCTTC; CDR3aa: CASRGTGLGYTF
d_gene: TRBD2; abundance: once; v_gene: TRBV5-1; j_gene: TRBJ2-2; CDR3nt: TGCGCCAGCAGCTTGGGACCGGGGGGGACCGGGGAGCTGTTTTTT; CDR3aa: CASSLGPGGTGELFF
d_gene: NA; abundance: NA; v_gene: TRBV7-9; j_gene: TRBJ1-1; CDR3nt: TGTGCCAGCAGCTCGGTTCTTACGAACACTGAAGCTTTCTTT; CDR3aa: CASSSVLTNTEAFF
d_gene: NA; abundance: NA; v_gene: TRBV2; j_gene: TRBJ1-1; CDR3nt: TGTGCCAGCATTCCAATCAGGGGTAACACTGAAGCTTTCTTT; CDR3aa: CASIPIRGNTEAFF
d_gene: NA; abundance: NA; v_gene: TRBV2; j_gene: TRBJ2-5; CDR3nt: TGTGCCAGCAGTGAAGCGCCCTTTAGGGCCCAGTACTTC; CDR3aa: CASSEAPFRAQYF
d_gene: NA; abundance: NA; v_gene: TRBV4-2; j_gene: TRBJ2-7; CDR3nt: TGTGCCAGCAGCCAAGGCCTTATGCGAGAGGGCTACGATGAGCAGTACTTC; CDR3aa: CASSQGLMREGYDEQYF
d_gene: NA; abundance: NA; v_gene: TRBV28; j_gene: TRBJ2-3; CDR3nt: TGTGCCAGCAGTTTACCCGGGAAAGGCACAGATACGCAGTATTTT; CDR3aa: CASSLPGKGTDTQYF
d_gene: TRBD1; abundance: NA; v_gene: TRBV9; j_gene: TRBJ1-3; CDR3nt: TGTGCCAGCAGCGGGCCGGACAGGAGTTCTTTCTCTGGAAACACCATATATTTT; CDR3aa: CASSGPDRSSFSGNTIYF
d_gene: TRBD1; abundance: NA; v_gene: TRBV5-6; j_gene: TRBJ2-7; CDR3nt: TGTGCCAGCAGCCCCGGACAGGGGATCGTATACGAGCAGTACTTC; CDR3aa: CASSPGQGIVYEQYF
d_gene: NA; abundance: NA; v_gene: TRBV4-1; j_gene: TRBJ1-1; CDR3nt: TGCGCCAGCAGTTCTCTACCTCAGCAAAAAGCTTTCTTT; CDR3aa: CASSSLPQQKAFF
d_gene: NA; abundance: NA; v_gene: TRBV2; j_gene: TRBJ2-7; CDR3nt: TGTGCCAGCAGCCCCGATAGTGGCGAGCAGTACTTC; CDR3aa: CASSPDSGEQYF
d_gene: NA; abundance: NA; v_gene: TRBV28; j_gene: TRBJ1-2; CDR3nt: TGTGCCAGCAGTTTGGTAGGCTTCTATGGCTACACCTTC; CDR3aa: CASSLVGFYGYTF
d_gene: NA; abundance: NA; v_gene: TRBV6-1; j_gene: TRBJ2-3; CDR3nt: TGTGCCAGCAGTGAGCGACTGTCGGCAGATACGCAGTATTTT; CDR3aa: CASSERLSADTQYF
d_gene: TRBD1; abundance: NA; v_gene: TRBV30; j_gene: TRBJ1-2; CDR3nt: TGTGCCTCCCGACAGGGTAACTATGGCTACACCTTC; CDR3aa: CASRQGNYGYTF
d_gene: TRBD1; abundance: NA; v_gene: TRBV19; j_gene: TRBJ1-4; CDR3nt: TGTGCCAGTAGTTCAGACAGGGGCTGGAATGAAAAACTGTTTTTT; CDR3aa: CASSSDRGWNEKLFF
d_gene: TRBD2; abundance: NA; v_gene: TRBV5-1; j_gene: TRBJ2-3; CDR3nt: TGCGCCAGCAGCTTGAAAGCGGGATGGGTGGGAGATACGCAGTATTTT; CDR3aa: CASSLKAGWVGDTQYF
d_gene: NA; abundance: NA; v_gene: TRBV9; j_gene: TRBJ2-5; CDR3nt: TGTGCCAGCAGCGTAGGTTATGGGGGGGAGACCCAGTACTTC; CDR3aa: CASSVGYGGETQYF
d_gene: NA; abundance: NA; v_gene: TRBV2; j_gene: TRBJ2-2; CDR3nt: TGTGCCAGCAGTGAATTTAACTACGCAACGCCCGGGGAGCTGTTTTTT; CDR3aa: CASSEFNYATPGELFF
d_gene: TRBD2; abundance: NA; v_gene: TRBV7-2; j_gene: TRBJ2-2; CDR3nt: TGTGCCAGCAGCCAGGGACTAGCGGGAGTAGCGAACACCGGGGAGCTGTTTTTT; CDR3aa: CASSQGLAGVANTGELFF
d_gene: TRBD1; abundance: NA; v_gene: TRBV5-1; j_gene: TRBJ1-1; CDR3nt: TGCGCCAGCAGCTTACAGGGGATAGGGAACACTGAAGCTTTCTTT; CDR3aa: CASSLQGIGNTEAFF
d_gene: TRBD2; abundance: once; v_gene: TRBV30; j_gene: TRBJ2-1; CDR3nt: TGTGCCTGGAGCCCCGTGGCGGGAGGGGGTTACAATGAGCAGTTCTTC; CDR3aa: CAWSPVAGGGYNEQFF
d_gene: TRBD1; abundance: NA; v_gene: TRBV6-1; j_gene: TRBJ1-3; CDR3nt: TGTGCCAGCGGACCGACAGGGGCTGGAAACACCATATATTTT; CDR3aa: CASGPTGAGNTIYF
d_gene: TRBD2; abundance: NA; v_gene: TRBV27; j_gene: TRBJ2-1; CDR3nt: TGTGCCAGCAGTTGGGGACTAGCGGGAGGGGATGAGCAGTTCTTC; CDR3aa: CASSWGLAGGDEQFF
d_gene: TRBD1; abundance: few; v_gene: TRBV18; j_gene: TRBJ1-1; CDR3nt: TGTGCCAGCTCACCAACAGGGGGCACTGAAGCTTTCTTT; CDR3aa: CASSPTGGTEAFF
d_gene: NA; abundance: once; v_gene: TRBV5-1; j_gene: TRBJ2-2; CDR3nt: TGCGCCAGCGTCGCCCTCATAGGGTCAATCCCCGGGGAGCTGTTTTTT; CDR3aa: CASVALIGSIPGELFF
d_gene: TRBD2; abundance: NA; v_gene: TRBV12-5; j_gene: TRBJ2-1; CDR3nt: TGTGCTAGTGGTCGGACTAGCGCTTACAATGAGCAGTTCTTC; CDR3aa: CASGRTSAYNEQFF
d_gene: NA; abundance: once; v_gene: TRBV4-2; j_gene: TRBJ1-1; CDR3nt: TGTGCCAGCAGCCAAGCGGAGACAGGGAACACTGAAGCTTTCTTT; CDR3aa: CASSQAETGNTEAFF
d_gene: NA; abundance: NA; v_gene: TRBV5-1; j_gene: TRBJ2-5; CDR3nt: TGCGCCAGCAGCGACAGGGAGACCCAGTACTTC; CDR3aa: CASSDRETQYF